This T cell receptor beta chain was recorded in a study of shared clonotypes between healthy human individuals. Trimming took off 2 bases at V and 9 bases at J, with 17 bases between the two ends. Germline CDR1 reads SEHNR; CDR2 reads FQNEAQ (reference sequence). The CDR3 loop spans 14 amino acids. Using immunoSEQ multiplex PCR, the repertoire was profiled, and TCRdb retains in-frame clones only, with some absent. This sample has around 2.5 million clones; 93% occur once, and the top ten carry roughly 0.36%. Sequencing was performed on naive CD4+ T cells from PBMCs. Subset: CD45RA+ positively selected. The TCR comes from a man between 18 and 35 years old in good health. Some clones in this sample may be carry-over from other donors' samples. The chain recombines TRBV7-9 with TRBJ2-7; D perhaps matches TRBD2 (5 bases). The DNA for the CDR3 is TGTGCCAGCAGCTTACGAGCAGCGGCTCCCGGGCAGTACTTC. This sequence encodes CASSLRAAAPGQYF. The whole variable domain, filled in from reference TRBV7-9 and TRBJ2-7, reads DTGVSQNPRHKITKRGQNVTFRCDPISEHNRLYWYRQTLGQGPEFLTYFQNEAQLEKSRLLSDRFSAERPKGSFSTLEIQRTEQGDSAMYLCASSLRAAAPGQYFGPGTRLTVT.